This T cell receptor beta chain is drawn from a study of post-analysis software for immune sequencing data. The overall study: Relapsing-remitting, secondary progressive and progressive-relapsing courses of multiple sclerosis were included. Findings and caveats of the study: F measure grouped same-batch samples tightly together. Normalized Chao1 diversity was significantly reduced in patients versus controls. Five TRBV segments, TRBV5-6, TRBV5-1 and TRBV20-1 among them, were found more frequent in patients than controls.

On this clonotype itself: As yet, its antigen is unknown.

Unique molecular identifiers tagged the TCR beta cDNA libraries. Approximately 550,000 cDNA molecules came from roughly 1 to 10 million T cells. TCRdb re-called the PCR reads with MiXCR, one entry per CDR3 protein. Altogether 380,000 or so distinct CDR3 sequences are present, about a third being singletons, with the ten largest covering 13%. Germline V lookup: CDR1 LGHNA, CDR2 YSLEER. Between the trimmed V and J ends, which lost 0 bases and 7 bases, there was a span of 18 bases. The CDR3 sequence is 16 residues long. The rearrangement uses TRBV4-3 and TRBJ1-2; TRBD1 might be the D (5 bases). Specimen: blood. This clonotype originated in a girl aged 5-17 years with multiple sclerosis. This chain's CDR3 is CASSQDMGDGLFGYTF. As DNA, the CDR3 is TGCGCCAGCAGCCAAGATATGGGGGACGGACTTTTTGGCTACACCTTC.